The rows below give T cell receptor beta chains drawn from one sample of a study of blood T cell repertoires in COVID-19. Some clones are missing from TCRdb's copy, which holds only in-frame ones; the method was immunoSEQ multiplex PCR. The table lists approximately 150,000 clones, roughly 87% of them singletons. Sequencing was performed on peripheral blood. All receptors derive from an older woman who had recovered from COVID-19. Both conserved end residues are part of each CDR3. D genes are given only for firm matches. A row's size may be missing; if present it is once, few, many or a size class.

J gene	clone size	D gene	V gene	CDR3 DNA	CDR3 protein
TRBJ2-2	-	TRBD1	TRBV4-2	TGTGCCAGCAGGTCCGGGACAGGGTACACCGGGGAGCTGTTTTTT	CASRSGTGYTGELFF
TRBJ2-5	few	TRBD1	TRBV5-1	TGCGCCAGCAGCCGGCGACAGGGTGAGACCCAGTACTTC	CASSRRQGETQYF
TRBJ1-2	-	-	TRBV29-1	TGCAGCGTTGTCGTTTCTTCCTATGGCTACACCTTC	CSVVVSSYGYTF
TRBJ2-2	-	-	TRBV4-1	TGCGCCAGCAGCCAACAGGCAGGGACCGGGGAGCTGTTTTTT	CASSQQAGTGELFF
TRBJ2-2	-	-	TRBV6-5	TGTGCCAGCAGACCAAACAGGGCCTCCGGGGAGCTGTTTTTT	CASRPNRASGELFF
TRBJ2-1	once	-	TRBV4-1	TGCGCCAGCAGCCAAGATCTTAAAGTCTCAGGATCCTACAATGAGCAGTTCTTC	CASSQDLKVSGSYNEQFF
TRBJ2-5	-	TRBD1	TRBV5-1	TGCGCCAGCAGCTTGCAGGGGGCATTATTTGAGACCCAGTACTTC	CASSLQGALFETQYF
TRBJ1-2	-	-	TRBV19	TGTGCCAGTAGCGAGGATGACAGGAGCTACTATGGCTACACCTTC	CASSEDDRSYYGYTF
TRBJ2-3	-	TRBD2	TRBV9	TGTGCCAGCAGCGTAGGGGCGGGGGGCCCTACAGATACGCAGTATTTT	CASSVGAGGPTDTQYF
TRBJ1-1	-	-	TRBV27	TGTGCCAGCAGTTTTTGGAGCGGGGGCACTGAAGCTTTCTTT	CASSFWSGGTEAFF
TRBJ1-1	once	TRBD1	TRBV28	TGTGCCAGCAGTTCTGGACAGGGGATGAACACTGAAGCTTTCTTT	CASSSGQGMNTEAFF
TRBJ1-2	-	TRBD1	TRBV6-6	TGTGCCAGCAGCCCAGGGGGCCGAACTAACTATGGCTACACCTTC	CASSPGGRTNYGYTF
TRBJ2-3	-	-	TRBV3-1/TRBV3-2	TGTGCCAGCAGCCAAGACGGGGCGGGAACAGATACGCAGTATTTT	CASSQDGAGTDTQYF
TRBJ2-5	-	TRBD2	TRBV5-1	TGCGCCAGCACCCCCCCGGGGGGCCAAGAGACCCAGTACTTC	CASTPPGGQETQYF
TRBJ1-2	-	TRBD1	TRBV19	TGTGCCAGTAGTATCGAGGACAGGGGGCGTCCGTCGTATGGCTACACCTTC	CASSIEDRGRPSYGYTF
TRBJ1-2	-	TRBD1	TRBV5-1	TGCGCCAGCAGCACGGGACAGGGGGGAATCTCGGACGGCTACACCTTC	CASSTGQGGISDGYTF
TRBJ2-7	-	TRBD2	TRBV5-1	TGCGCCAGCAGCTTGGGCCCAGCGGGGGACTCCTACGAGCAGTACTTC	CASSLGPAGDSYEQYF
TRBJ2-3	-	-	TRBV28	TGTGCCAGCAGTCTCAGGGGTGATACGCAGTATTTT	CASSLRGDTQYF
TRBJ1-3	-	-	TRBV9	TGTGCCAGCAGCGTAGGCCCTAACCTTCGAGGAAACACCATATATTTT	CASSVGPNLRGNTIYF
TRBJ2-1	once	TRBD1	TRBV18	TGTGCCAGCTCAGCGACAGGGGGCGCATATGCCAATGAGCAGTTCTTC	CASSATGGAYANEQFF
TRBJ2-1	-	TRBD2	TRBV28	TGTGCCTGCGGGGGGGCTCTGACGAATGAGCAGTTCTTC	CACGGALTNEQFF
TRBJ2-7	few	TRBD1	TRBV6-2/TRBV6-3	TGTGCCAGCAGTCCCTTGACAGGGACCTACGAGCAGTACTTC	CASSPLTGTYEQYF
TRBJ2-3	-	TRBD1	TRBV12-5	TGTGCTAGTGGTTTGGTACGGCCCCCAGGGGGAGATACGCAGTATTTT	CASGLVRPPGGDTQYF
TRBJ1-2	-	-	TRBV24-1	TGTGCCACCAGTGTGGGGGACTTCTATGGCTACACCTTC	CATSVGDFYGYTF
TRBJ2-7	-	TRBD1	TRBV7-9	TGTGCCCGAACCGACAGGGAGTCCTACGAGCAGTACTTC	CARTDRESYEQYF
TRBJ2-7	few	TRBD1	TRBV7-8	TGTGCCAGCAGCCTAAGGGTGGGACAGGGGGACGAGCAGTACTTC	CASSLRVGQGDEQYF
TRBJ2-3	-	TRBD1	TRBV2	TGTGCCAGCAGCCACGCCCCGGGACGTGGGACAGGGAAGGGGACAGATACGCAGTATTTT	CASSHAPGRGTGKGTDTQYF
TRBJ1-1	-	-	TRBV6-5	TGTGCCAGCACCCGGGGAGGGTCCATGAACACTGAAGCTTTCTTT	CASTRGGSMNTEAFF
TRBJ1-1	-	TRBD1	TRBV6-5	TGTGCCAGCAGTACAGGGGGCACTGAAGCTTTCTTT	CASSTGGTEAFF
TRBJ2-3	-	-	TRBV1	TGCACCAGCAGCCAAGATCCCGGGAAAAAGCGGGGCCCATCCGGGGTCACAGATACGCAGTATTTT	CTSSQDPGKKRGPSGVTDTQYF
TRBJ2-2	-	-	TRBV10-3	TGTGCCATCAGCCGGGACATCACCGGGGAGCTGTTTTTT	CAISRDITGELFF
TRBJ2-3	-	-	TRBV4-3	TGCGCCAGCAGCCAAGGGGCACAGGGTTTGGCAGATACGCAGTATTTT	CASSQGAQGLADTQYF
TRBJ2-5	-	TRBD2	TRBV5-1	TGCGCCAGCAGCTTGGGCGGAACTAGCGAAGAGACCCAGTACTTC	CASSLGGTSEETQYF
TRBJ1-1	-	-	TRBV7-9	TGTGCCAGCAGCTTAGATTCGCAGGGTGAAGCTTTCTTT	CASSLDSQGEAFF
TRBJ2-1	-	-	TRBV10-3	TGTGCCATCACCACGACAGATAGCAATGAGCAGTTCTTC	CAITTTDSNEQFF
TRBJ2-5	-	TRBD2	TRBV28	TGTGCCAGCAGTTTATCGGCTAGCGGCGGTGCGGAAGAGACCCAGTACTTC	CASSLSASGGAEETQYF
TRBJ1-1	-	-	TRBV7-9	TGTGCCAGCAGCTTAGTGGGTGGACCGGGGGACACTGAAGCTTTCTTT	CASSLVGGPGDTEAFF
TRBJ1-2	-	TRBD1	TRBV7-9	TGTGCCAGCAGCTCAACCTGGACAGGATCTAACTATGGCTACACCTTC	CASSSTWTGSNYGYTF
TRBJ2-2	-	TRBD2	TRBV7-9	TGTGCCAGCAGCTTATCGCGCGGGGGGTTAATCGGGGAGCTGTTTTTT	CASSLSRGGLIGELFF
TRBJ1-2	once	-	TRBV6-4	TGTGCCAGCAGTGACGAGGGGACAACTAACTATGGCTACACCTTC	CASSDEGTTNYGYTF
TRBJ2-2	once	-	TRBV28	TGTGCCAGCAGTCCCCCCCCTCTAGCGAAGAACACCGGGGAGCTGTTTTTT	CASSPPPLAKNTGELFF
TRBJ1-1	-	-	TRBV28	TGTGCCAGCAGCCGTCACAGAGATGGATCTGCTTTCTTT	CASSRHRDGSAFF
TRBJ2-1	-	TRBD2	TRBV11-3	TGTGCCAGCAGCTTCCAATCTAGCGGATCCTACAATGAGCAGTTCTTC	CASSFQSSGSYNEQFF
TRBJ1-1	-	-	TRBV29-1	TGCAGCGTTGAAGTACAACAGGGTACTGAAGCTTTCTTT	CSVEVQQGTEAFF
TRBJ1-5	-	-	TRBV5-8	TGTGCCAGCAGCCATACAGGGTTAAGCAATCAGCCCCAGCATTTT	CASSHTGLSNQPQHF
TRBJ2-6	-	TRBD1	TRBV7-9	TGTGCCAGCAGCTTCGCCGGGACAGGCCCTTCTGGGGCCAACGTCCTGACTTTC	CASSFAGTGPSGANVLTF
TRBJ1-2	-	-	TRBV7-2	TGTGCCAGCAGCCCCCAGACAGTTACTAACTATGGCTACACCTTC	CASSPQTVTNYGYTF
TRBJ2-3	-	-	TRBV19	TGTGCCAGTAGTAACCCTGGGCCAAGCACAGATACGCAGTATTTT	CASSNPGPSTDTQYF
TRBJ2-2	once	-	TRBV30	TGTGCCTGGAGCTACGGGGAGCTGTTTTTT	CAWSYGELFF
TRBJ1-6	-	-	TRBV5-5	TGTGCCAGCAGCTTGGTACAGGGAATTATTGGTAATTCACCCCTCCACTTT	CASSLVQGIIGNSPLHF
TRBJ2-1	-	-	TRBV3-1/TRBV3-2	TGTGCCAGCAGTCCATTGACTACCTCCAATGAGCAGTTCTTC	CASSPLTTSNEQFF
TRBJ2-3	-	TRBD1	TRBV5-5	TGTGCCAGCAGCTTGGAAGGCAGGGGGCTCCCAGATACGCAGTATTTT	CASSLEGRGLPDTQYF
TRBJ1-2	-	-	TRBV7-2	TGTGCCAGCAGTAGGACTGACGCCGTCTATGGCTACACCTTC	CASSRTDAVYGYTF
TRBJ2-1	-	-	TRBV5-1	TGCGCCAGCAGCCTCCAGGGCGGCTCGCTTTTGAATGAGCAGTTCTTC	CASSLQGGSLLNEQFF
TRBJ1-3	-	-	TRBV19	TGTGCCAGCCGCTACAGGGAGCCTGGAAACACCATATATTTT	CASRYREPGNTIYF
TRBJ2-3	-	TRBD2	TRBV28	TGTGCCTCGACTAGCGGGGGGCCTGCAGATACGCAGTATTTT	CASTSGGPADTQYF
TRBJ2-6	-	-	TRBV28	TGTGCCAGCAGAGGCCAGGCGAGTTCTGGGGCCAACGTCCTGACTTTC	CASRGQASSGANVLTF
TRBJ1-2	-	-	TRBV6-1	TGTGCCAGCAGTGAAATTGGGGGGTATGGCTACACCTTC	CASSEIGGYGYTF
TRBJ2-2	many	-	TRBV11-1	TGTGCCAGCAGCTTCGCCGGGAACACCGGGGAGCTGTTTTTT	CASSFAGNTGELFF
TRBJ1-1	-	TRBD1	TRBV5-5	TGTGCCAGCAGCCAGGGACAGGGCTATAACACTGAAGCTTTCTTT	CASSQGQGYNTEAFF